Listed here is a single T cell receptor beta chain. Libraries were prepared by immunoSEQ multiplex PCR; TCRdb keeps only in-frame clonotypes and omits some of them. The table shows over 30,000 clones, with about 74% occurring only once. Deletions cut 4 bases from V and 4 bases from J, with 17 bases between. The CDR3 is 15 residues long. The germline V gene encodes CDR1 SEHNR and CDR2 FQNEAQ (reference sequence). The data were obtained in a study of immune evolution from preneoplasia to lung adenocarcinoma. Sequencing used FFPE invasive lung adenocarcinoma tissue. V is TRBV7-9 and J is TRBJ2-7, with D hard to call. This TCR was sampled from a person between 60 and 69 years old with lung adenocarcinoma. The CDR3 region has the DNA TGTGCCAGCAGCTCCGGCGACTCTCAAGGTTACGAGCAGTACTTC. It encodes CASSSGDSQGYEQYF. Filled out from reference TRBV7-9 and TRBJ2-7, the complete variable domain reads DTGVSQNPRHKITKRGQNVTFRCDPISEHNRLYWYRQTLGQGPEFLTYFQNEAQLEKSRLLSDRFSAERPKGSFSTLEIQRTEQGDSAMYLCASSSGDSQGYEQYFGPGTRLTVT.